Listed here are 8 T cell receptor beta chains from one sample, sequenced in a study of vaccination and CD4 T cells after COVID-19. No antigens are known for them. At the Johns Hopkins FTIC core, DNA taken from cultured CD4+ T cells was sequenced by way of the Oncomine TCR Beta short-read assay. TCRdb independently ran MiXCR on the PCR reads; one entry per CDR3 protein. The sample lists about 16,000 distinct CDR3 sequences; 53% were seen once. Treatment reported: roughly nine-day PBMC culture with coronavirus spike peptide pools or control peptides (ViraFEST assay). Source: CD4+ T cells from blood, cultured in vitro, taken before SARS-CoV-2 vaccination. The receptors were sampled from a human donor who had recovered from COVID-19.

The chain couples TRBV19 to TRBJ1-1, with D perhaps TRBD1 (5 bases). Germline V gene data show CDR1 as LNHDA and CDR2 as SQIVND (reference sequence). The CDR3 consists of 15 residues. Between the trimmed V and J ends, which lost 5 bases and 1 base, there was a span of 14 bases. CDR3 coding DNA: TGTGCCAGTAGTCAGTATAGGGGCGGGAACACTGAAGCTTTCTTT. Protein sequence: CASSQYRGGNTEAFF.

The chain couples TRBV5-4 to TRBJ2-5; perhaps TRBD2 as D (5 bases). The germline V gene has CDR1 SGHNT and CDR2 YYREEE (reference sequence). Trimming cost V 0 bases and J 3 bases, with 6 bases left between them. The CDR3 consists of 13 residues. The CDR3 loop reads CASSLGGEETQYF. CDR3 sequence (DNA): TGTGCCAGCAGCTTGGGGGGAGAAGAGACCCAGTACTTC.

The rearrangement links TRBV14 to TRBJ1-6; 8 nucleotides match TRBD1. The CDR3 is 16 amino acids. V dropped 4 bases and J dropped 5; count of bases not matched to a gene: 7. In germline, CDR1 is SGHDN, CDR2 FVKESK. The CDR3 coding sequence is TGTGCCAGCAGCCCCCTAGGACAGGGCAATAATTCACCCCTCCACTTT. Translation: CASSPLGQGNNSPLHF. Using reference TRBV14 and TRBJ1-6 for the parts outside the CDR3, the full variable domain is EAGVTQFPSHSVIEKGQTVTLRCDPISGHDNLYWYRRVMGKEIKFLLHFVKESKQDESGMPNNRFLAERTGGTYSTLKVQPAELEDSGVYFCASSPLGQGNNSPLHFGNGTRLTVT.

The chain is built from TRBV6-5 and TRBJ2-1; the D is unclear. V was trimmed by 2 bases and J by 8 bases, leaving 10 bases between them. The germline V gene has CDR1 MNHEY and CDR2 SVGAGI. The CDR3 consists of 13 residues. As DNA, the CDR3 is TGTGCCAGCAGTTACCGGAGAAGCGATGAGCAGTTCTTC. Translating it yields CASSYRRSDEQFF.

Note on this clonotype: The conserved phenylalanine or tryptophan is not found at the CDR3 terminus, so this likely reflects a read error. V usage is TRBV19 and J usage is TRBJ2-7; D unclear. This CDR3 has 14 residues. Germline CDR1 and CDR2: LNHDA and SQIVND (reference sequence). V shed 0 bases and J shed 3 bases, with 9 bases lying between them. The CDR3 DNA reads TGTGCCAGTAGTATAGATCCAGAGGACTACGAGCAGTACCTC. Encoded protein: CASSIDPEDYEQYL.

The rearrangement uses TRBV6-2 or TRBV6-3 and TRBJ1-6, with no clear D. CDR3 length: 17 residues. V gave up 2 bases and J gave up 7 bases, with 18 bases separating them. CDR1 MNHEY and CDR2 SVGEGT come from the germline V gene. The CDR3 coding sequence is TGTGCCAGCAGTTACACCCCCCGGGGAGGAAGGAATTCACCCCTCCACTTT. Its translation: CASSYTPRGGRNSPLHF.

This clonotype showed up just a few times. The chain carries TRBV21-1 and TRBJ2-7; the table names TRBD1, a call not compared with the DNA. TRBV21-1 constitutes a pseudogene. The CDR3 has 19 residues. The CDR3 here is CASSKAWPWAGRCSYEQYF. Here the CDR3 DNA reads TGTGCCAGCAGCAAAGCCTGGCCTTGGGCGGGACGTTGCTCCTACGAGCAGTACTTC.

The chain has TRBV7-2 and TRBJ2-2, with 8 bases aligning to TRBD2. With V trimmed by 4 bases and J by 8 bases, 6 bases remained unmatched. The CDR3 extends over 14 amino acids. Germline V CDR1 and CDR2: SGHTA, FQGNSA. In DNA form, the CDR3 reads TGTGCCAGCAGCTGGACTAGCCGTAGTGGGGAGCTGTTTTTT. Its protein is CASSWTSRSGELFF.